This is a list of T cell receptor beta chains from one sample in a study of CD8+ T cells in alopecia areata. Assay used: immunoSEQ multiplex PCR; TCRdb lists only in-frame clones, some missing. This sample has 150,000 to 200,000 clones, with around 63% found just once. The starting material was CD4+ T cells sorted from blood, obtained at week 0. The receptors stem from a human donor with alopecia areata. The CDR3 runs from the conserved cysteine through the conserved F or W. Fields, in order: J gene, V gene, D gene, clone size, CDR3 protein, CDR3 DNA. A D gene is named only where the DNA matches it firmly. Size values are once, few and many counts, or a class for expanded clones, and some rows have none.

>TRBJ2-7|TRBV7-9|-|-
CASSPRERGYEQYF
TGTGCCAGCAGCCCGAGGGAGCGTGGGTACGAGCAGTACTTC
>TRBJ2-7|TRBV29-1|-|-
CSVELSYEQYF
TGCAGCGTAGAATTGAGCTACGAGCAGTACTTC
>TRBJ1-2|TRBV5-6|-|-
CASSLRGRNGYTF
TGTGCCAGCAGCTTGCGGGGGAGAAATGGCTACACCTTC
>TRBJ2-6|TRBV7-6|-|-
CASSLVSLKGSGANVLTF
TGTGCCAGCAGCTTAGTGTCCCTCAAGGGCTCTGGGGCCAACGTCCTGACTTTC
>TRBJ1-1|TRBV9|-|many
CASSVAGRMEKAFF
TGTGCCAGCAGCGTAGCGGGGAGGATGGAAAAAGCTTTCTTT
>TRBJ2-6|TRBV4-3|-|-
CASSQESGANVLTF
TGCGCCAGCAGCCAGGAATCTGGGGCCAACGTCCTGACTTTC
>TRBJ2-5|TRBV29-1|-|few
CSVESAGTQYF
TGCAGCGTTGAATCAGCTGGGACCCAGTACTTC
>TRBJ1-2|TRBV9|TRBD1|few
CASSSPDRGYGYTF
TGTGCCAGCAGCTCCCCGGACAGGGGCTATGGCTACACCTTC
>TRBJ1-1|TRBV7-2|TRBD1|-
CASTPGGGNTEAFF
TGTGCCAGCACCCCAGGGGGCGGAAACACTGAAGCTTTCTTT
>TRBJ1-1|TRBV7-9|-|medium-sized
CASSLGQNPEAFF
TGTGCCAGCAGCTTAGGACAGAACCCTGAAGCTTTCTTT
>TRBJ1-2|TRBV9|-|-
CASSVEATGNYGYTF
TGTGCCAGCAGCGTAGAGGCTACAGGGAACTATGGCTACACCTTC
>TRBJ1-1|TRBV5-6|-|few
CASSLRPDTEAFF
TGTGCCAGCAGCCTCCGGCCGGACACTGAAGCTTTCTTT
>TRBJ1-1|TRBV10-3|-|-
CAISRSTGSLTTEAFF
TGTGCCATCAGTCGCTCTACAGGATCCCTGACCACTGAAGCTTTCTTT
>TRBJ2-7|TRBV29-1|-|-
CSVHRYEQYF
TGCAGCGTTCACCGCTACGAGCAGTACTTC
>TRBJ1-2|TRBV29-1|-|-
CSVDEGYTF
TGCAGCGTTGATGAGGGCTACACCTTC
>TRBJ1-2|TRBV4-1|-|-
CASSQDLQGSYGYTF
TGCGCCAGCAGCCAAGATCTACAGGGCTCCTATGGCTACACCTTC
>TRBJ1-2|TRBV2|-|once
CASSQTGQTVYGYTF
TGTGCCAGCAGCCAAACAGGACAGACGGTCTATGGCTACACCTTC
>TRBJ1-5|TRBV29-1|-|-
CSVGTENSNQPQHF
TGCAGCGTCGGAACAGAAAATAGCAATCAGCCCCAGCATTTT
>TRBJ1-1|TRBV7-2|-|once
CASSWGGSVEKKAFF
TGTGCCAGCAGTTGGGGGGGTTCAGTTGAAAAAAAAGCTTTCTTT
>TRBJ2-7|TRBV7-2|-|-
CASSPSLYEQYF
TGTGCCAGCAGCCCCTCTTTGTACGAGCAGTACTTC
>TRBJ1-1|TRBV15|-|once
CATGLDTEAFF
TGTGCCACCGGCCTGGACACTGAAGCTTTCTTT
>TRBJ2-3|TRBV4-1|-|-
CASGGRGTDTQYF
TGCGCCAGCGGGGGTAGAGGCACAGATACGCAGTATTTT
>TRBJ2-3|TRBV6-6|-|-
CASWRTRTGDTQYF
TGTGCCAGCTGGAGAACCCGGACTGGGGATACGCAGTATTTT
>TRBJ2-7|TRBV5-1|-|-
CASSLVVDHEQYF
TGCGCCAGCAGCTTGGTTGTGGACCACGAGCAGTACTTC
>TRBJ2-1|TRBV5-1|TRBD2|-
CASSSSGGSYNEQFF
TGCGCCAGCAGCTCTAGCGGGGGGTCCTACAATGAGCAGTTCTTC
>TRBJ1-1|TRBV10-2|TRBD1|few
CASSPGTVNTEAFF
TGCGCCAGCAGCCCCGGGACAGTGAACACTGAAGCTTTCTTT
>TRBJ2-1|TRBV9|TRBD2|-
CASSPRLAGNNEQFF
TGTGCCAGCAGCCCTCGGCTAGCGGGCAACAATGAGCAGTTCTTC
>TRBJ1-1|TRBV29-1|-|-
CSGRTAGGNTEAFF
TGCAGCGGTCGGACCGCCGGTGGGAACACTGAAGCTTTCTTT
>TRBJ2-2|TRBV7-2|TRBD1|-
CASSGMGQKGTGELFF
TGTGCCAGCAGCGGTATGGGACAGAAGGGCACCGGGGAGCTGTTTTTT
>TRBJ2-1|TRBV30|TRBD2|-
CAWTRSGGYNEQFF
TGTGCCTGGACTCGTAGCGGGGGGTACAATGAGCAGTTCTTC
>TRBJ2-1|TRBV15|-|-
CATSMDTRRNNEQFF
TGTGCCACCAGCATGGACACCCGACGCAACAATGAGCAGTTCTTC
>TRBJ2-6|TRBV27|-|-
CASSSRGAGANVLTF
TGTGCCAGCAGTTCCCGAGGTGCCGGGGCCAACGTCCTGACTTTC
>TRBJ2-3|TRBV28|-|-
CASSSIAGGTDTQYF
TGTGCCAGCAGTTCCATAGCAGGGGGCACAGATACGCAGTATTTT
>TRBJ2-3|TRBV14|TRBD1|-
CASSLRQGADTQYF
TGTGCCAGCAGCCTCCGACAGGGAGCAGATACGCAGTATTTT
>TRBJ2-2|TRBV29-1|-|few
CSAQGHTGELFF
TGCAGCGCTCAGGGTCACACCGGGGAGCTGTTTTTT
>TRBJ2-7|TRBV29-1|TRBD2|-
CSVTTSGRGSYEQYF
TGCAGCGTTACGACTAGCGGACGCGGCTCCTACGAGCAGTACTTC
>TRBJ2-6|TRBV4-1|-|-
CASSQEGVSGANVLTF
TGCGCCAGCAGCCAAGAAGGGGTCTCTGGGGCCAACGTCCTGACTTTC
>TRBJ2-1|TRBV14|-|once
CASSQDGSNEQFF
TGTGCCAGCAGCCAAGATGGAAGCAATGAGCAGTTCTTC
>TRBJ1-2|TRBV30|-|-
CAWSPTTQGYTF
TGTGCCTGGAGTCCCACCACTCAGGGCTACACCTTC
>TRBJ2-2|TRBV5-1|TRBD1|-
CASSSNRDRGLFF
TGCGCCAGCAGCTCGAACCGGGACAGGGGGCTGTTTTTT
>TRBJ2-5|TRBV6-1|TRBD2|-
CASTGLAGGQETQYF
TGTGCCAGCACCGGACTAGCGGGGGGGCAAGAGACCCAGTACTTC
>TRBJ2-5|TRBV5-1|-|-
CASSLGQQETQYF
TGCGCCAGCAGCTTGGGACAACAAGAGACCCAGTACTTC
>TRBJ1-5|TRBV18|TRBD1|few
CASSPSWTGGNQPQHF
TGTGCCAGCTCACCATCTTGGACAGGGGGCAATCAGCCCCAGCATTTT
>TRBJ2-3|TRBV29-1|-|-
CSVGVIVTDTQYF
TGCAGCGTTGGGGTGATTGTGACAGATACGCAGTATTTT
>TRBJ1-1|TRBV9|-|-
CASSVANRVDTEAFF
TGTGCCAGCAGCGTAGCGAACAGGGTGGATACTGAAGCTTTCTTT
>TRBJ2-2|TRBV29-1|-|once
CSVETRRLGELFF
TGCAGCGTTGAAACTAGGAGGTTGGGGGAGCTGTTTTTT
>TRBJ2-1|TRBV11-1|-|-
CASNLKVRGISPDEQFF
TGTGCCAGCAACCTAAAGGTACGGGGGATCTCGCCCGATGAGCAGTTCTTC
>TRBJ2-7|TRBV29-1|-|-
CSVARQHSTYEQYF
TGCAGCGTTGCCCGTCAGCACTCAACCTACGAGCAGTACTTC
>TRBJ1-1|TRBV14|-|-
CASSLIGLGEAFF
TGTGCCAGCAGCCTTATCGGGTTGGGTGAAGCTTTCTTT
>TRBJ1-5|TRBV4-3|TRBD1|-
CASSQDDRGQPQHF
TGCGCCAGCAGCCAGGATGACAGGGGACAGCCCCAGCATTTT
>TRBJ2-5|TRBV30|-|-
CAWRRWGGETQYF
TGTGCCTGGAGACGGTGGGGAGGAGAGACCCAGTACTTC